These 28 T cell receptor beta chains were all obtained from the same sample, sequenced in a study of long-term antiretroviral therapy in people with HIV. A v3.0 immunoSEQ assay was performed at survey level. Assay used: immunoSEQ multiplex PCR; TCRdb lists only in-frame clones, some missing. The sample lists roughly 23,000 clones; about four fifths were seen once. Here the sequenced sample was unsorted PBMCs, taken 1.5 years after starting antiretroviral therapy. These receptors were taken from a man aged 30-40 years with HIV.

This rearrangement joins TRBV4-2 to TRBJ2-5; 7 bases are shared with TRBD2. V dropped 1 base and J dropped 5; count of bases not matched to a gene: 10. Germline CDR1 reads LGHNA; CDR2 reads YNFKEQ. The CDR3 length is 16 residues. The CDR3 loop reads CASSQVGGQGGETQYF. The CDR3 region has the DNA TGTGCCAGCAGCCAAGTGGGAGGGCAGGGTGGGGAGACCCAGTACTTC.

V is TRBV6-1 and J is TRBJ1-5, with a possible D match to TRBD1 (5 bases). The germline V gene encodes CDR1 MNHNS and CDR2 SASEGT. V was clipped by 3 bases and J by 8 bases, with 14 bases between them. The CDR3 covers 14 residues. In DNA form, the CDR3 reads TGTGCCAGCAGTGAGATTAAGGGGTTCGAGCCCCAGCATTTT. Amino acid sequence: CASSEIKGFEPQHF.

The chain employs TRBV6-5 and TRBJ1-2; D remains ambiguous. V was pared by 6 bases and J by 0 bases, with 11 bases between. The germline gives CDR1 MNHEY, CDR2 SVGAGI. The CDR3 is 14 residues long. In nucleotides, the CDR3 is TGTGCCAGCAGGGATTCGGGATCTAACTATGGCTACACCTTC. It specifies CASRDSGSNYGYTF.

Comments on this clone: This sample also contains other DNA sequences that code for the same CDR3. The V gene is TRBV2, the J gene TRBJ2-5; 10 bases are shared with TRBD1. This CDR3 contains 14 residues. Per germline, CDR1 SNHLY and CDR2 FYNNEI. Unmatched junction bases numbered 0, after V lost 4 bases and J lost 1 base. The CDR3 nucleotides are TGTGCCAGCAGTGGGGACAGGGGCCAAGAGACCCAGTACTTC. This translates into CASSGDRGQETQYF.

The V gene is TRBV7-2, the J gene TRBJ1-5; unclear D gene. Germline assignment: CDR1 SGHTA and CDR2 FQGNSA. The CDR3 runs 15 residues. V lost 1 base to trimming and J lost 0 bases, with 7 bases between them. The DNA for the CDR3 is TGTGCCAGCAGCTTAGTACGGAATAGCAATCAGCCCCAGCATTTT. Amino acids: CASSLVRNSNQPQHF.

V gene TRBV27 combines with J gene TRBJ2-7, with 8 bases fitting TRBD1. Trimming at V came to 4 bases and at J to 4 bases, leaving 6 bases not matched to a gene. CDR1 and CDR2 from the germline V gene are MNHEY and SMNVEV (reference sequence). The CDR3 is made up of 14 amino acids. CDR3 DNA: TGTGCCAGCAGTTCCGGACAGGGTCCGTACGAGCAGTACTTC. Its protein is CASSSGQGPYEQYF.

The chain joins TRBV30 to TRBJ1-2; tentatively, D is TRBD1 (6 bases). The germline V gene has CDR1 GTSNPN and CDR2 SVGIG (reference sequence). V lost 5 bases, J lost 2 bases, and 12 bases lay in between. This CDR3 contains 13 residues. Written as DNA, the CDR3 is TGTGCCTGGGTCCGAACAGGGAACTATGGCTACACCTTC. The encoded protein is CAWVRTGNYGYTF.

This clone showed up just a few times. The chain links TRBV4-3 to TRBJ2-5; D possibly uses TRBD1 or TRBD2 (5 bases each). The CDR3 spans 13 residues. V lost 0 bases, J lost 8 bases, and 10 bases lay in between. Per germline, CDR1 LGHNA and CDR2 YSLEER. CDR3 region: CASSQDGGYTQYF. CDR3 coding DNA: TGCGCCAGCAGCCAAGATGGGGGATACACCCAGTACTTC.

The rearrangement uses TRBV19 and TRBJ2-7, with D possibly TRBD2 on 5 matching bases. The V gene lost 3 bases and the J gene lost 3 bases, with 12 bases spanning the gap. The CDR3 extends over 14 amino acids. Germline-derived CDR1 and CDR2 are LNHDA and SQIVND (reference sequence). The CDR3 region has the DNA TGTGCCAGTAGTATCCGGGGAACTGGCTACGAGCAGTACTTC. It specifies CASSIRGTGYEQYF.

This clone was picked up one time. The chain couples TRBV9 to TRBJ2-2; tentatively, D is TRBD2 (7 bases). V was trimmed by 1 base and J by 4 bases, leaving 14 bases between them. Germline CDR1 reads SGDLS; CDR2 reads YYNGEE. The CDR3 has 16 amino acids. The CDR3 here is CASSVSSGGGTGELFF. As DNA, the CDR3 is TGTGCCAGCAGCGTATCTAGCGGAGGGGGCACCGGGGAGCTGTTTTTT.

Turning to this clone: The sample holds other DNA sequences that translate to the same CDR3. V and J are TRBV27 and TRBJ2-3, with 7 bases fitting TRBD2. CDR1 is MNHEY, CDR2 SMNVEV, per germline (reference sequence). The trim removed 8 bases at V and 3 bases at J, leaving 5 bases unmatched. The CDR3 is 13 amino acids. The chain's CDR3 is CASGRGLTDTQYF. The CDR3 region has the DNA TGTGCCAGCGGGCGGGGACTAACAGATACGCAGTATTTT.

The chain recombines TRBV28 with TRBJ1-2; 7 bases fit TRBD1. The CDR3 is 15 residues long. V shed 2 bases and J 4 bases; nucleotides not matched to a gene: 7. CDR1 is MDHEN and CDR2 is SYDVKM in the germline V gene. CDR3 region: CASSLVGGTAYGYTF. CDR3 bases: TGTGCCAGCAGTTTAGTAGGTGGGACAGCCTATGGCTACACCTTC.

The genes are TRBV7-2 and TRBJ1-2; tentative D call: TRBD1 (5 bases). The CDR3 runs to 13 residues. V dropped 5 bases and J dropped 0 bases, with 7 bases sitting between them. The V gene's germline CDR1 is SGHTA and CDR2 FQGNSA. The CDR3 loop is CASSRQSNYGYTF. As DNA, the CDR3 is TGTGCCAGCAGCCGACAGTCTAACTATGGCTACACCTTC. Together with reference TRBV7-2 and TRBJ1-2, the CDR3 gives the full variable domain: GAGVSQSPSNKVTEKGKDVELRCDPISGHTALYWYRQSLGQGLEFLIYFQGNSAPDKSGLPSDRFSAERTGGSVSTLTIQRTQQEDSAVYLCASSRQSNYGYTFGSGTRLTVV.

This sequence joins TRBV5-8 and TRBJ2-6; no clear D gene. The germline V gene has CDR1 SGHTS and CDR2 YDEGEE. CDR3 length: 15 amino acids. Trimming shortened V by 0 bases and J by 4 bases, and 8 bases separated the two germline ends. This chain's CDR3 is CASSLAYSGANVLTF. In DNA, the CDR3 is TGTGCCAGCAGCTTGGCCTATTCCGGGGCCAACGTCCTGACTTTC.

This clone was observed once. The V call is TRBV11-3, the J call TRBJ1-1; perhaps TRBD1 as D (5 bases). Deletions cut 1 base from V and 4 bases from J, with 10 bases between. CDR3 length: 14 amino acids. Per the germline V gene, CDR1 is SGHNT and CDR2 is YENEEA. The DNA for the CDR3 is TGTGCCAGCAGCTTAGGGCAGGGCCGCACTGAAGCTTTCTTT. Protein product: CASSLGQGRTEAFF.

The chain is built from TRBV11-2 and TRBJ2-4; TRBD2 matches 10 bases. V lost 1 base to trimming and J lost 8 bases; unmatched junction nucleotides: 8. CDR1 is SGHAT and CDR2 is FQNNGV in the germline V gene. This CDR3 is built from 16 residues. DNA for the CDR3: TGTGCCAGCAGCTTAGTTCAGACTAGCGGGCGGGACATTCAGTACTTC. It translates to CASSLVQTSGRDIQYF.

J is TRBJ1-2 and V is TRBV15; possibly TRBD1 for D (5 bases). The germline V and J ends were trimmed by 2 bases and 3 bases, with 10 bases remaining between them. CDR1 and CDR2 (germline): LNHNV, YYDKDF (reference sequence). The CDR3 is 14 amino acids. The CDR3 protein is CATSRKGYDYGYTF. The CDR3 nucleotides are TGTGCCACCAGCAGAAAGGGGTACGACTATGGCTACACCTTC.

This clone was counted once. The gene calls are TRBV5-1 and TRBJ1-4; perhaps TRBD1 as D (5 bases). Trimming shortened V by 3 bases and J by 4 bases, and 10 bases separated the two germline ends. This CDR3 region has 14 residues. Germline V gives CDR1 SGHRS, CDR2 YFSETQ. This CDR3 is CASSWGGLNEKLFF. CDR3 sequence (DNA): TGCGCCAGCAGCTGGGGGGGACTTAATGAAAAACTGTTTTTT.

The chain uses TRBV6-1 and TRBJ2-2; a possible D gene is TRBD1 (6 bases). CDR3 length: 14 amino acids. V lost 6 bases to trimming and J lost 6 bases, with 14 bases between them. CDR1 is MNHNS and CDR2 is SASEGT in the germline V gene. DNA for the CDR3: TGTGCCAGCAGCCCGACCACAGGGTCCGGGGAGCTGTTTTTT. It encodes CASSPTTGSGELFF.

CDR3 nucleotides: TGTGCCTCTAGGGGGCTAAATCAGCCCCAGCATTTT. It specifies CASRGLNQPQHF. The chain employs TRBV2 and TRBJ1-5; TRBD1 aligns across 7 bases. CDR3 length: 12 residues. The V and J ends lost 11 bases and 4 bases, in that order; junction bases with no gene match: 5. Per germline, CDR1 SNHLY and CDR2 FYNNEI. Using reference TRBV2 and TRBJ1-5 for the parts outside the CDR3, the full variable domain is EPEVTQTPSHQVTQMGQEVILRCVPISNHLYFYWYRQILGQKVEFLVSFYNNEISEKSEIFDDQFSVERPDGSNFTLKIRSTKLEDSAMYFCASRGLNQPQHFGDGTRLSIL.

The V and J genes are TRBV28 and TRBJ1-6; D is unresolved. The CDR3 runs to 15 residues. The V end lost 4 bases, the J end lost 5 bases, and 12 bases lay between the germline ends. CDR1 and CDR2 (germline): MDHEN, SYDVKM. Here the CDR3 reads CASSSLGRNNSPLHF. The CDR3 coding sequence is TGTGCCAGCAGTTCCCTCGGACGGAATAATTCACCCCTCCACTTT.

This sequence joins TRBV4-2 and TRBJ2-5; the D gene is possibly TRBD2 (7 bases). Trimming pared 0 bases from V and 6 bases from J, leaving 11 bases between. The CDR3 extends over 14 amino acids. Germline CDR1 and CDR2: LGHNA and YNFKEQ. The chain's CDR3 is CASSQEGGRKTQYF. The CDR3 region has the DNA TGTGCCAGCAGCCAAGAGGGGGGGCGGAAGACCCAGTACTTC.

This clone came up once. The J gene is TRBJ1-1, the V gene TRBV14; D remains ambiguous. The germline gives CDR1 SGHDN, CDR2 FVKESK. The ends were cut back, 0 bases at V and 3 bases at J, with 11 bases in the middle. The CDR3 has 15 residues. The CDR3 loop reads CASSQDAWPDTEAFF. In nucleotides, the CDR3 is TGTGCCAGCAGCCAAGATGCCTGGCCGGACACTGAAGCTTTCTTT.

The rearrangement joins TRBV5-5 to TRBJ2-2; 9 nucleotides match TRBD2. Losses at the gene ends were 9 bases for V and 6 bases for J; bases not matched to a gene: 15. Germline V lookup: CDR1 SGHKS, CDR2 YYEKEE (reference sequence). The length of the CDR3 is 16 residues. This CDR3 is CATSWGGGAMAGELFF. Here the CDR3 DNA reads TGTGCCACTTCTTGGGGCGGGGGGGCCATGGCCGGGGAGCTGTTTTTT.

This chain uses TRBV11-3 with TRBJ1-2; 10 bases agree with TRBD1. Losses at the gene ends were 3 bases for V and 0 bases for J; bases not matched to a gene: 1. From germline, CDR1 is SGHNT and CDR2 YENEEA. The CDR3 spans 15 residues. The CDR3 coding sequence is TGTGCCAGCAGCTTGGGACAGGGGACTAACTATGGCTACACCTTC. This encodes CASSLGQGTNYGYTF.

V usage is TRBV6-5 and J usage is TRBJ1-4; D is ambiguous. Germline V gene data show CDR1 as MNHEY and CDR2 as SVGAGI. Between the trimmed V and J ends, which lost 0 bases and 8 bases, there was a span of 7 bases. The CDR3 extends over 13 amino acids. CDR3 region: CASSYSRGEKLFF. The CDR3 DNA follows: TGTGCCAGCAGTTACTCGAGAGGGGAAAAACTGTTTTTT.

The chain combines TRBV27 with TRBJ2-5; 7 bases are a match to TRBD2. CDR1 is MNHEY, CDR2 SMNVEV, per germline (reference sequence). V shed 2 bases, J shed 10 bases, and the junction held 10 bases outside the gene matches. The CDR3 has 14 amino acids. The CDR3 loop is CASSLGGTGGNQYF. The CDR3 nucleotides are TGTGCCAGCAGTTTAGGGGGGACGGGGGGAAACCAGTACTTC.

This clone occurred a few times. The V call is TRBV20-1, the J call TRBJ2-7, with D uncertain. This CDR3 is built from 11 residues. V lost 4 bases to trimming and J lost 5 bases, with 9 bases between them. CDR1 and CDR2 from the germline V gene are DFQATT and SNEGSKA (reference sequence). The CDR3 loop is CSAMGTHEQYF. Written as DNA, the CDR3 is TGCAGTGCTATGGGTACCCACGAGCAGTACTTC.